This paragraph covers one TCR beta chain sequence. The CDR3 loop spans 15 amino acids. Unmatched junction bases numbered 9, after V lost 5 bases and J lost 4 bases. From germline, CDR1 is MDHEN and CDR2 SYDVKM. The data derive from a study of T-cell reconstitution after alpha-beta-depleted transplantation in children. Preparation of the TCRbeta library used unique molecular identifiers. TCRdb itself ran the PCR reads through MiXCR, one entry per CDR3 protein. The table lists some 340,000 distinct CDR3 sequences, around a tenth of them singletons, with 2% to 3% in the top ten. The source is a human donor who donated a stem cell graft to a child with acute lymphoblastic leukemia. The chain combines TRBV28 with TRBJ1-1, with 8 bases matching TRBD1. Here the sequenced sample was PBMCs from the stem cell graft donor, taken from the stem cell graft. The CDR3 is CASSVPGTGVTEAFF. The CDR3 DNA is TGTGCCAGCAGTGTACCCGGGACAGGCGTCACTGAAGCTTTCTTT. The full variable domain, in which reference TRBV28 and TRBJ1-1 provide the parts outside the CDR3, is DVKVTQSSRYLVKRTGEKVFLECVQDMDHENMFWYRQDPGLGLRLIYFSYDVKMKEKGDIPEGYSVSREKKERFSLILESASTNQTSMYLCASSVPGTGVTEAFFGQGTRLTVV.